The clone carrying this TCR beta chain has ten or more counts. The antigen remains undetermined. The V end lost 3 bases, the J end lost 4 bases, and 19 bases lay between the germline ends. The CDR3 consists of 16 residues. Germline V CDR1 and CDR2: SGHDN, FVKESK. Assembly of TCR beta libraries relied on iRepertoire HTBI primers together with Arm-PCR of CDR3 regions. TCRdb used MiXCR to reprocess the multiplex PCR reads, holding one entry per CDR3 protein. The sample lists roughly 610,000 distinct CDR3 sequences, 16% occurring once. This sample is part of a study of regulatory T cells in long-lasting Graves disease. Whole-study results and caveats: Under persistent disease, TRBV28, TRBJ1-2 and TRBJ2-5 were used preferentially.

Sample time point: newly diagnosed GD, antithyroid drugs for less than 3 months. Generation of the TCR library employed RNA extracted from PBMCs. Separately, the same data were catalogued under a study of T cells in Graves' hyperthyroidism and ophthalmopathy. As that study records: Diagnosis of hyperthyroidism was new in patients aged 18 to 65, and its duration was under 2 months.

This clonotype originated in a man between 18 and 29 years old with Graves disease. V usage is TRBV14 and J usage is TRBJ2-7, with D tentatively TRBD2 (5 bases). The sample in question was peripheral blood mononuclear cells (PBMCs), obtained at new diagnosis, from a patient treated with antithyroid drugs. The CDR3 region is CASSQVPRAQTYEQYF. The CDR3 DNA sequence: TGTGCCAGCAGCCAGGTCCCGCGGGCGCAAACTTACGAGCAGTACTTC. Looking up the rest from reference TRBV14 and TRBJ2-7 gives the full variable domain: EAGVTQFPSHSVIEKGQTVTLRCDPISGHDNLYWYRRVMGKEIKFLLHFVKESKQDESGMPNNRFLAERTGGTYSTLKVQPAELEDSGVYFCASSQVPRAQTYEQYFGPGTRLTVT.